These T cell receptor beta chains were read from a single sample in a study of monozygotic twins with inflammatory bowel disease. TCRdb re-analyzed the 5' RACE reads; it lists each CDR3 protein once, without DNA. Its table lists 300,000 to 350,000 distinct CDR3 sequences. The sample consisted of blood. These TCRs come from a human donor with ulcerative colitis or Crohn's disease, or a healthy co-twin of an affected twin (not recorded which). CDR3s include the opening cysteine and the closing phenylalanine or tryptophan. Fields, in order: J gene, V gene, CDR3 protein.

j_gene: TRBJ2-7; v_gene: TRBV28; CDR3aa: CASSWQQGAVSFEYF
j_gene: TRBJ2-6; v_gene: TRBV29-1; CDR3aa: CSVQVGANVLTF
j_gene: TRBJ1-1; v_gene: TRBV20-1; CDR3aa: CSARDLNRAGEAFF
j_gene: TRBJ1-3; v_gene: TRBV3-1; CDR3aa: CASSRGKAGNTIYF
j_gene: TRBJ2-7; v_gene: TRBV21-1; CDR3aa: CASSPGPLCPYEQYF
j_gene: TRBJ2-1; v_gene: TRBV7-9; CDR3aa: CASSFRAGGFNEQFF
j_gene: TRBJ1-5; v_gene: TRBV7-2; CDR3aa: CASSLAEGSWQPQHF
j_gene: TRBJ1-2; v_gene: TRBV7-8; CDR3aa: CASGGGYGYTF
j_gene: TRBJ2-1; v_gene: TRBV10-2; CDR3aa: CASREGGRSYNEQFF
j_gene: TRBJ2-7; v_gene: TRBV5-1; CDR3aa: CASRSTSDPYEQYF
j_gene: TRBJ1-2; v_gene: TRBV19; CDR3aa: CASRDTYRDYGYTF
j_gene: TRBJ2-7; v_gene: TRBV20-1; CDR3aa: CSARERQDKFYEQYF
j_gene: TRBJ1-5; v_gene: TRBV12-3/TRBV12-4; CDR3aa: CASSPDPGINGQPQHF
j_gene: TRBJ1-1; v_gene: TRBV11-2; CDR3aa: CASSPTENTEAFF
j_gene: TRBJ2-1; v_gene: TRBV9; CDR3aa: CASSVEGQGRQFF
j_gene: TRBJ1-2; v_gene: TRBV6-5; CDR3aa: CASSYSGLYGYTF
j_gene: TRBJ2-1; v_gene: TRBV11-3; CDR3aa: CASSLGGSSDEQFF
j_gene: TRBJ2-5; v_gene: TRBV7-2; CDR3aa: CASSSQARQQETQYF
j_gene: TRBJ2-1; v_gene: TRBV4-2; CDR3aa: CASSQLGQANNEQFF
j_gene: TRBJ2-5; v_gene: TRBV27; CDR3aa: CASSYTSGSETQYF
j_gene: TRBJ1-5; v_gene: TRBV27; CDR3aa: CASATSTGAGWPQHF
j_gene: TRBJ1-2; v_gene: TRBV19; CDR3aa: CASRAGDYGYTF
j_gene: TRBJ2-7; v_gene: TRBV12-3/TRBV12-4; CDR3aa: CASREGQVNYEQYF
j_gene: TRBJ1-3; v_gene: TRBV7-2; CDR3aa: CASSLDQGARGNTIYF
j_gene: TRBJ2-7; v_gene: TRBV6-2/TRBV6-3; CDR3aa: CASCTLAGVHEQYF
j_gene: TRBJ2-7; v_gene: TRBV5-1; CDR3aa: CASSSSAYVGQYF
j_gene: TRBJ2-4; v_gene: TRBV4-3; CDR3aa: CASSQEPGLAKNIQYF
j_gene: TRBJ2-1; v_gene: TRBV2; CDR3aa: CASQVGLAGGTEQFF
j_gene: TRBJ2-1; v_gene: TRBV27; CDR3aa: CASSDTGTGYNEQFF
j_gene: TRBJ1-1; v_gene: TRBV5-4; CDR3aa: CASSLDRSIRNTEAFF
j_gene: TRBJ1-2; v_gene: TRBV5-1; CDR3aa: CASSLITGYNYGYTF
j_gene: TRBJ1-2; v_gene: TRBV7-9; CDR3aa: CASSWVSGGRDNGYTF
j_gene: TRBJ2-7; v_gene: TRBV28; CDR3aa: CASSLFVGTDIPDEQYF
j_gene: TRBJ2-7; v_gene: TRBV20-1; CDR3aa: CSARAPSGSSGEQYF
j_gene: TRBJ2-7; v_gene: TRBV21-1; CDR3aa: CASSYRDLKPRSEQYF
j_gene: TRBJ2-1; v_gene: TRBV29-1; CDR3aa: CSARLSGRREQFF
j_gene: TRBJ2-1; v_gene: TRBV11-2; CDR3aa: CASSSPGQGGVQFF
j_gene: TRBJ2-5; v_gene: TRBV7-9; CDR3aa: CASSFELETQYF
j_gene: TRBJ2-1; v_gene: TRBV7-9; CDR3aa: CASSGENYNEQFF
j_gene: TRBJ2-1; v_gene: TRBV5-1; CDR3aa: CASSLAEGAIYNEQFF
j_gene: TRBJ2-1; v_gene: TRBV11-2; CDR3aa: CASSPPIAGVYEQFF
j_gene: TRBJ2-7; v_gene: TRBV4-2; CDR3aa: CASSQDGRTSGSYEQYF
j_gene: TRBJ2-2; v_gene: TRBV5-1; CDR3aa: CASSWGDRDPGELFF